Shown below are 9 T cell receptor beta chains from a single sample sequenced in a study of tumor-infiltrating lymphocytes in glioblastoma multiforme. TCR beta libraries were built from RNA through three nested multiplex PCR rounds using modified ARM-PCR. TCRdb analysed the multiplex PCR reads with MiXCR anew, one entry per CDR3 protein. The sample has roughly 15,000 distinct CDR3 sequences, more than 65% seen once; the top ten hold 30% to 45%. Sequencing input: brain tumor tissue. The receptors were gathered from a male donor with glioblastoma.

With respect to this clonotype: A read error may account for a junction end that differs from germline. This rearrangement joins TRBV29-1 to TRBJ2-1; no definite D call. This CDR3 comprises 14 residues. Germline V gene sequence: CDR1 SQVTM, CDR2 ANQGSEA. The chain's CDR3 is CRTRDVGSYNEKFF. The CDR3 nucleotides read TGCAGAACTCGTGACGTGGGCTCCTACAATGAGAAGTTCTTC.

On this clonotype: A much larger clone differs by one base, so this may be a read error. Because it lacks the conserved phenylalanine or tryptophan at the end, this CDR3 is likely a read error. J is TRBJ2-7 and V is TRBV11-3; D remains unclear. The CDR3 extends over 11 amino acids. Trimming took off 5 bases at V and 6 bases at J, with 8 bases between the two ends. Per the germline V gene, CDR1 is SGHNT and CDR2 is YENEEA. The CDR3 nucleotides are TGTGCCAGCAGCCTCCAGAGCGAGCAGTACCTC. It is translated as CASSLQSEQYL.

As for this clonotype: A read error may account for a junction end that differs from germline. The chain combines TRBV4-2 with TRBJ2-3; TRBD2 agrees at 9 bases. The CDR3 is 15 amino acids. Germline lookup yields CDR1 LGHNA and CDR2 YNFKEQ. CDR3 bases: TGTGCCAACAGCCAAGAGCGGGGGGGCACAGATACGCAGTATTTT. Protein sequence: CANSQERGGTDTQYF.

CDR3 protein: CASGLGTGVADTQYF. The CDR3 bases are TGTGCTAGTGGTTTGGGGACAGGGGTAGCAGATACGCAGTATTTT. The chain couples TRBV12-5 to TRBJ2-3, with 9 bases identical to TRBD1. V dropped 1 base and J dropped 4; count of bases not matched to a gene: 3. This CDR3 spans 15 amino acids. Germline V CDR1 and CDR2: LGHNT, FRNRAP.

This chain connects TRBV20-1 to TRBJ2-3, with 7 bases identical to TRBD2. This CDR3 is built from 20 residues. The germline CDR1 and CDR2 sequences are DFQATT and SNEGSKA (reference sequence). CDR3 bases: TGCAATGTTAGTCGCCCCGGACTAGAGGGAGGGCCGAGTAGCACAGATACGCAGTATTTT. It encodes CNVSRPGLEGGPSSTDTQYF.

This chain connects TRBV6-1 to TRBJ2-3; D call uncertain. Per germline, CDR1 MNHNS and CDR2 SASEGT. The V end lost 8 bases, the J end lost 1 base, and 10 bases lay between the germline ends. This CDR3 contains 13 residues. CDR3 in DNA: TGTGCCAGCTGGGGAATTCGCACAGATACGCAGTATTTT. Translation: CASWGIRTDTQYF.

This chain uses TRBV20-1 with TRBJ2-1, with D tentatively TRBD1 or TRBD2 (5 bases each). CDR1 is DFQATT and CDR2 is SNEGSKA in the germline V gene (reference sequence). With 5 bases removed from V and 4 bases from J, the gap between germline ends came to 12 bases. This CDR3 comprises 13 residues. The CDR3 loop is CSAPRDAYNEQFF. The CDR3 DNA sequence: TGCAGTGCTCCTCGGGACGCTTACAATGAGCAGTTCTTC.

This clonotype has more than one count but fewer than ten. CDR3 residues: CASSVSPPSGNSYEQYF. CDR3 coding DNA: TGTGCCAGCAGTGTGTCCCCCCCTAGCGGGAACTCCTACGAGCAGTACTTC. The chain carries TRBV6-1 and TRBJ2-7; TRBD2 matches 9 bases. Trimming took 4 bases from V and 0 from J; bases not matched to a gene: 10. The CDR3 is 17 amino acids. Germline CDR1 MNHNS, CDR2 SASEGT.

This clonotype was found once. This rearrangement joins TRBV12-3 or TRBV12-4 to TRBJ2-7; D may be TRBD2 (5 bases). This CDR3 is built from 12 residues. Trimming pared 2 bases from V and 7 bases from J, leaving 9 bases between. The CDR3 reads CASSLRPGEQYF. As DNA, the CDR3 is TGTGCCAGCAGTTTAAGGCCGGGAGAGCAGTACTTC.